These T cell receptor beta chains were read from a single sample in a study of blood T cell repertoires in COVID-19. Generated by immunoSEQ multiplex PCR, the TCRdb table keeps only in-frame clones and is missing some. The sample includes 150,000 or so clones, roughly 84% of them seen just once. Sample: peripheral blood. Every receptor here comes from a man aged 55 to 69 with COVID-19, enrolled during active disease. Each CDR3 is given with its conserved first and last residue. The order of the fields is CDR3 DNA, CDR3 protein, V gene, CDR3 length, D gene, clone size, J gene. D genes are given only for firm matches. Clone size is stated in some rows and not others, as once, few, many or a class when expanded.

TGTGCCAGCAGCTTAGAGCGGGATATAGATACGCAGTATTTT,CASSLERDIDTQYF,TRBV7-2,14,TRBD2,-,TRBJ2-3
TGTGCCAGCTCACCATCAGGGAGCAATCAGCCCCAGCATTTT,CASSPSGSNQPQHF,TRBV18,14,-,-,TRBJ1-5
TGCAGCGTCTCTGGACAGGGTCAATTGGACTACACCTTC,CSVSGQGQLDYTF,TRBV29-1,13,TRBD1,-,TRBJ1-2
TGTGCCAGTAGTGACTGGATAAACACTGAAGCTTTCTTT,CASSDWINTEAFF,TRBV19,13,-,few,TRBJ1-1
TGCGCCAGCAGCCGTCAACAGGGTTCGGGGGAGACCCAGTACTTC,CASSRQQGSGETQYF,TRBV5-1,15,-,-,TRBJ2-5
TGTGCCAGTAGTCGAGGCAGAGAGGGCACTGAAGCTTTCTTT,CASSRGREGTEAFF,TRBV19,14,-,-,TRBJ1-1
TGCGCCAGCAGCTGGGACCGGGACAGACCGAACACTGAAGCTTTCTTT,CASSWDRDRPNTEAFF,TRBV5-1,16,TRBD1,once,TRBJ1-1
TGTGCCAGCAGCTCAGAGGGGCGCAGGGGCGACTATGGCTACACCTTC,CASSSEGRRGDYGYTF,TRBV11-3,16,-,-,TRBJ1-2
TGTGCCACCAGCAGACAGGGGATCAACGAGCAGTACTTC,CATSRQGINEQYF,TRBV15,13,-,-,TRBJ2-7
TGTGCCAGCAGCCCCGGTGGACAGGGGGTAGCCTACGAGCAGTACTTC,CASSPGGQGVAYEQYF,TRBV9,16,TRBD1,-,TRBJ2-7
TGTGCCAGCAGCTGGGACAGGGGATCGAACACTGAAGCTTTCTTT,CASSWDRGSNTEAFF,TRBV7-8,15,TRBD1,once,TRBJ1-1
TGTGCCAGCAGGTCGGGAGTTGAGGACATTCAGTACTTC,CASRSGVEDIQYF,TRBV11-3,13,-,-,TRBJ2-4
TGTGCCTGGAACCCCCGGGGACTGAAAAATCAGCCCCAGCATTTT,CAWNPRGLKNQPQHF,TRBV30,15,-,-,TRBJ1-5
TGTGCCAGTCGACTCCCGGGACTGCCCAATGAGCAGTTCTTC,CASRLPGLPNEQFF,TRBV19,14,-,-,TRBJ2-1
TGTGCCAGCAGCGCCACTAACCTCCCTAGGGGGACCCAGTACTTC,CASSATNLPRGTQYF,TRBV9,15,-,-,TRBJ2-5
TGTGCCAGCAGCCCGACAGCAACCAAAAACATTCAGTACTTC,CASSPTATKNIQYF,TRBV6-5,14,-,-,TRBJ2-4
TGTGCCAGCAGCTTAGCTGGACTGGGCACCGGGGAGCTGTTTTTT,CASSLAGLGTGELFF,TRBV7-2,15,-,-,TRBJ2-2
TGTGCCAGCAGCTGGGGGACAGCTACATATGGCTACACCTTC,CASSWGTATYGYTF,TRBV5-6,14,TRBD1,-,TRBJ1-2
TGTGCCAGCAGTTACTCGATTCAAGCGCAACTACCCACAGATACGCAGTATTTT,CASSYSIQAQLPTDTQYF,TRBV6-2/TRBV6-3,18,-,-,TRBJ2-3
TGCGCCAGCAGCCCGACAGTGGGTCTCGCTGAAGCTTTCTTT,CASSPTVGLAEAFF,TRBV5-1,14,-,once,TRBJ1-1
TGCGCCAGCAGTGGATGGGGGACAGGGCCGAGGGATACGCAGTATTTT,CASSGWGTGPRDTQYF,TRBV10-1,16,TRBD1,-,TRBJ2-3
TGTGCCACCAGCCCAAGACAGGGGAGGAGTGAAGCTTTCTTT,CATSPRQGRSEAFF,TRBV15,14,TRBD1,once,TRBJ1-1
TGTGCCAGCACCTCAACCAGGGGGCGGTACGAGGGCTACACCTTC,CASTSTRGRYEGYTF,TRBV6-5,15,TRBD1,once,TRBJ1-2
TGTGCCAGCAGCCTATCGAAGCGATTATACGAGCAGTACTTC,CASSLSKRLYEQYF,TRBV3-1/TRBV3-2,14,-,-,TRBJ2-7
TGTGCCAGCAGAAGCCCCCACGTCCCGGGCAGGGGGCGCGCGGGTGAGCAGTTCTTC,CASRSPHVPGRGRAGEQFF,TRBV21-1,19,-,once,TRBJ2-1
TGTGCCAGCAGTCAAACTTTCGGGGGGCCAGAAAACATTCAGTACTTC,CASSQTFGGPENIQYF,TRBV3-1/TRBV3-2,16,-,-,TRBJ2-4
TGTGCCAGTAGTATTTCGGTCAGGGGGTACGAGAGAAACACCATATATTTT,CASSISVRGYERNTIYF,TRBV19,17,TRBD1,-,TRBJ1-3
TGTGCCAGCAGTAAGGACATGAACACTGAAGCTTTCTTT,CASSKDMNTEAFF,TRBV6-6,13,-,-,TRBJ1-1
TGTGCCAGCTCACCAGGACAGGCTAACACCGGGGAGCTGTTTTTT,CASSPGQANTGELFF,TRBV18,15,TRBD1,once,TRBJ2-2
TGTGCCAGCAGCGAGGGACTAGCGGGTGAGCAGTTCTTC,CASSEGLAGEQFF,TRBV9,13,TRBD2,-,TRBJ2-1
TGTGCCAGCAGTTGGACTAGCGACTCCTACAATGAGCAGTTCTTC,CASSWTSDSYNEQFF,TRBV6-5,15,TRBD2,once,TRBJ2-1
TGTGCCAGCAGGAGGGACAGGGCGGGCGAGCAGTACTTC,CASRRDRAGEQYF,TRBV28,13,TRBD1,-,TRBJ2-7
TGTGCCAGCAGCTTACTAACTCCCGGAGCGGGAGGGAAGAACGAGCAGTACTTC,CASSLLTPGAGGKNEQYF,TRBV7-6,18,TRBD2,-,TRBJ2-7
TGTGCCAGCAGCTGGGGTTCGGGGGGCACCGGGGAGCTGTTTTTT,CASSWGSGGTGELFF,TRBV7-9,15,TRBD2,-,TRBJ2-2
TGTGCCAGTAGCTTAACGGGGGATCTGCGAGCGAACACTGAAGCTTTCTTT,CASSLTGDLRANTEAFF,TRBV7-2,17,-,-,TRBJ1-1
TGTGCCATTCAACTCCGGACAGGGGACGAGCAGTACTTC,CAIQLRTGDEQYF,TRBV28,13,TRBD1,once,TRBJ2-7
TGTGCCAGCAGTGAAGTCGCGACAGGGATTGGCTACACCTTC,CASSEVATGIGYTF,TRBV6-1,14,TRBD1,few,TRBJ1-2
TGTGCCAGCAGTGACGGGTACGAGCAGTACTTC,CASSDGYEQYF,TRBV6-1,11,-,-,TRBJ2-7
TGCAGCGTCCCGGACAGGGGGGACACTGAAGCTTTCTTT,CSVPDRGDTEAFF,TRBV29-1,13,TRBD1,-,TRBJ1-1
TGTGCCAGCAGCGACAGGGGGCGCACCTACAATGAGCAGTTCTTC,CASSDRGRTYNEQFF,TRBV6-2/TRBV6-3,15,TRBD1,-,TRBJ2-1
TGCGCCAGCAGCTACGATATACTCAGGGGCTACACCTTC,CASSYDILRGYTF,TRBV5-1,13,-,-,TRBJ1-2
TGTGCCACCGAACGTAGTGGTGTCAGGGGCGGGTGGCCTGAAGCTTTCTTT,CATERSGVRGGWPEAFF,TRBV10-3,17,-,-,TRBJ1-1
TGCAGCGGGGCCACAGGGGATTACACTGAAGCTTTCTTT,CSGATGDYTEAFF,TRBV29-1,13,TRBD1,-,TRBJ1-1
TGTGCCAGCTCACAGCTTCAGGATCCCGGGGACTATGGCTACACCTTC,CASSQLQDPGDYGYTF,TRBV18,16,-,-,TRBJ1-2
TGTGCCAGCAGTCGGACTAGCGGGGGACCAGAGACCCAGTACTTC,CASSRTSGGPETQYF,TRBV6-5,15,TRBD2,-,TRBJ2-5
TGTGCCAGCAGTCATAACGACTTCTTCTATGGCTACACCTTC,CASSHNDFFYGYTF,TRBV6-2/TRBV6-3,14,-,-,TRBJ1-2
TGTGCCAGCAGTCCCACTAGTAAATCTCAGCCCCAGCATTTT,CASSPTSKSQPQHF,TRBV28,14,-,-,TRBJ1-5
TGTGCCAGCAGCGTAGATCGGGGGGCGCAGAACTATGGCTACACCTTC,CASSVDRGAQNYGYTF,TRBV9,16,-,-,TRBJ1-2
TGTGCCAGCAGTTTTGACAGGGGGCAGGGGACTGAAGCTTTCTTT,CASSFDRGQGTEAFF,TRBV6-5,15,TRBD1,-,TRBJ1-1
TGTGCCAGCAGCCAACTACAGGGCTTCTATGGCTACACCTTC,CASSQLQGFYGYTF,TRBV3-1/TRBV3-2,14,-,-,TRBJ1-2
TGTGCCTTCCAGGGTTCTGGAAACACCATATATTTT,CAFQGSGNTIYF,TRBV10-3,12,-,-,TRBJ1-3
TGTGCCAGCAGCCGGGCGGGGGGAGAGACCCAGTACTTC,CASSRAGGETQYF,TRBV12-3/TRBV12-4,13,TRBD2,-,TRBJ2-5
TGTGCCAGCAGCAGCCATAGTATAGCAGGGTATGGCTACACCTTC,CASSSHSIAGYGYTF,TRBV11-2,15,-,-,TRBJ1-2